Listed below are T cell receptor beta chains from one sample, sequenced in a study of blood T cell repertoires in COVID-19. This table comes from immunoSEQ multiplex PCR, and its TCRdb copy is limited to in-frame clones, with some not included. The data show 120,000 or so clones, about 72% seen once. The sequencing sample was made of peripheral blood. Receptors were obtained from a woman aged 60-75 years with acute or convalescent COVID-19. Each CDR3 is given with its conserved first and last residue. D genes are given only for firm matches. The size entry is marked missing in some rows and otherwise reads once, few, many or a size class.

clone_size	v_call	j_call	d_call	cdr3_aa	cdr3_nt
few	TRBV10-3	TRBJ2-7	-	CAISETTITSSYEQYF	TGTGCCATCAGTGAGACGACAATTACGAGCTCCTACGAGCAGTACTTC
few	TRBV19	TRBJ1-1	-	CASSTGFDTEAFF	TGTGCCAGTAGTACAGGGTTTGACACTGAAGCTTTCTTT
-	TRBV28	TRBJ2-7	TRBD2	CASLRGGSGEQYF	TGTGCCAGCCTCCGGGGGGGCTCGGGGGAGCAGTACTTC
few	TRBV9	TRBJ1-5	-	CASSVGRQTNQPQHF	TGTGCCAGCAGCGTAGGGCGGCAGACTAATCAGCCCCAGCATTTT
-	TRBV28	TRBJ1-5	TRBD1	CASSWGQNNQPQHF	TGTGCCAGCAGTTGGGGACAGAACAATCAGCCCCAGCATTTT
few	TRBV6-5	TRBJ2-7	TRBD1	CASKIRDRGWYEQYF	TGTGCCAGTAAAATCCGGGACAGGGGATGGTACGAGCAGTACTTC
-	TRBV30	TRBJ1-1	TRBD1	CAWSVRGRRYTEAFF	TGTGCCTGGAGTGTGAGGGGGCGCAGGTACACTGAAGCTTTCTTT
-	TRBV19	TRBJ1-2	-	CASQAFSRGGYGYTF	TGTGCCAGCCAAGCATTTTCTCGGGGGGGCTATGGCTACACCTTC
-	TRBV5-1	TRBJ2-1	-	CASSLDFYEQFF	TGCGCCAGCAGCTTGGATTTCTATGAGCAGTTCTTC
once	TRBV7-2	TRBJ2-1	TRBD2	CASSLAPGLAGGNANEQFF	TGTGCCAGCAGCTTAGCGCCGGGACTAGCGGGGGGTAACGCGAATGAGCAGTTCTTC
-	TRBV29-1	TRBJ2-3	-	CSLPGTSFGTDTQYF	TGCAGCCTTCCCGGGACTTCCTTTGGCACAGATACGCAGTATTTT
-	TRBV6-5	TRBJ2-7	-	CASNHNRVFTYEQYF	TGTGCCAGCAACCACAACAGGGTTTTTACCTACGAGCAGTACTTC
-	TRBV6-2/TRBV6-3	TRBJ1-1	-	CASSFNSYSEAFF	TGTGCCAGCAGTTTTAACAGCTACTCTGAAGCTTTCTTT
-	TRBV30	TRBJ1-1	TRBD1	CAWSPLQGDRAFF	TGTGCCTGGAGTCCCCTACAGGGGGATCGAGCTTTCTTT
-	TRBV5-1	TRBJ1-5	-	CASSGLEDSNQPQHF	TGCGCCAGCAGCGGCCTTGAGGATAGCAATCAGCCCCAGCATTTT
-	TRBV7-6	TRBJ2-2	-	CASSLVRTENTGELFF	TGTGCCAGCAGCTTAGTTAGGACTGAGAACACCGGGGAGCTGTTTTTT
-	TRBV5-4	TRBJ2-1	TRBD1	CASSRTGDNEQFF	TGTGCCAGCAGCAGAACAGGGGACAATGAGCAGTTCTTC
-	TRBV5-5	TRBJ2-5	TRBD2	CASSQRGQQVGETQYF	TGTGCCAGCAGCCAGCGGGGGCAGCAGGTTGGAGAGACCCAGTACTTC
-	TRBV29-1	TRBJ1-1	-	CSVKDSTAFF	TGCAGCGTGAAGGACAGTACGGCTTTCTTT
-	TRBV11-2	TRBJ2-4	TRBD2	CASSPRGGLAKNIQYF	TGTGCCAGCAGCCCCCGGGGGGGACTAGCCAAAAACATTCAGTACTTC
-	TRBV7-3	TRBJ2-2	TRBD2	CASSLTGGDGTGELFF	TGTGCCAGCAGCTTAACCGGGGGGGATGGCACCGGGGAGCTGTTTTTT
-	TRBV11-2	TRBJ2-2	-	CASSFEGGGELFF	TGTGCCAGCAGCTTTGAGGGAGGAGGGGAGCTGTTTTTT
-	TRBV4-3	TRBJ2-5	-	CASSFTVTGGETQYF	TGCGCCAGCAGCTTTACTGTAACCGGTGGAGAGACCCAGTACTTC
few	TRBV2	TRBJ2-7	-	CASSALSYEQYF	TGTGCCAGCAGTGCTCTCTCCTACGAGCAGTACTTC
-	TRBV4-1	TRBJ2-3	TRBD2	CASSGRGGGGPDTQYF	TGCGCCAGCAGCGGCCGGGGCGGCGGGGGACCAGATACGCAGTATTTT
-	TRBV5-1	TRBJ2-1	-	CASSLELREQFF	TGCGCCAGCAGCTTGGAACTTCGGGAGCAGTTCTTC